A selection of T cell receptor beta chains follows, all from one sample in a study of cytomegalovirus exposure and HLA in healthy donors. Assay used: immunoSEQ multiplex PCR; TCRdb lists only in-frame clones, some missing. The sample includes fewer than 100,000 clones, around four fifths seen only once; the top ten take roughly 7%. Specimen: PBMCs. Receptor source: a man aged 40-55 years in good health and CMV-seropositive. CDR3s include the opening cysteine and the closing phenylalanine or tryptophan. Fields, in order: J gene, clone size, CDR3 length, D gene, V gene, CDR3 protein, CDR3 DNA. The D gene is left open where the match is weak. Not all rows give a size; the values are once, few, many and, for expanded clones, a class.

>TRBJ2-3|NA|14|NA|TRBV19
CATRLGSPTDTQYF
TGTGCCACCCGCCTGGGCAGTCCCACAGATACGCAGTATTTT
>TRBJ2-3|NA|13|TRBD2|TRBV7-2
CASLTSGTDTQYF
TGTGCCAGTTTGACTAGCGGCACAGATACGCAGTATTTT
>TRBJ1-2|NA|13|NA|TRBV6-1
CASSLTTIYGYTF
TGTGCCAGCAGTCTGACGACAATCTATGGCTACACCTTC
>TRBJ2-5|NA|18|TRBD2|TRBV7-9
CASSFPGLAGGMHETQYF
TGTGCCAGCAGCTTCCCCGGACTAGCGGGGGGGATGCATGAGACCCAGTACTTC
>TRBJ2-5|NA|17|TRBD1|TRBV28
CASRPHRGKKEAETQYF
TGTGCCAGCCGCCCACACAGGGGTAAAAAGGAAGCGGAGACCCAGTACTTC
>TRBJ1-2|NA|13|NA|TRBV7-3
CASSPVQGQGYTF
TGTGCCAGCAGCCCCGTACAGGGCCAGGGCTACACCTTC
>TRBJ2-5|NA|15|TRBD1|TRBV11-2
CASGDPGQVQETQYF
TGTGCCAGCGGCGATCCGGGACAGGTCCAAGAGACCCAGTACTTC
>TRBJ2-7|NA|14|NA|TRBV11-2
CASSFGDGAYEQYF
TGTGCCAGCAGCTTCGGCGACGGGGCCTACGAGCAGTACTTC
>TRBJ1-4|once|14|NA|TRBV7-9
CASSVSATNEKLFF
TGTGCCAGCAGCGTGAGTGCAACTAATGAAAAACTGTTTTTT
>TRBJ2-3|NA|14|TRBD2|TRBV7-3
CASSPGGWTDTQYF
TGTGCCAGCAGCCCCGGGGGGTGGACAGATACGCAGTATTTT
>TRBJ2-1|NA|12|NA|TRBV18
CASSLRQDEQFF
TGTGCCAGCTCACTCCGACAGGATGAGCAGTTCTTC
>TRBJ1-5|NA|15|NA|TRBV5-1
CASSLAGRGNQPQHF
TGCGCCAGCAGCTTGGCAGGAAGAGGCAATCAGCCCCAGCATTTT
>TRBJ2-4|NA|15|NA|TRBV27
CASKTLGGFGNIQYF
TGTGCCAGCAAAACGTTAGGAGGGTTTGGAAACATTCAGTACTTC
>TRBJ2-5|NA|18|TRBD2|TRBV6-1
CASSEVASGGAPQETQYF
TGTGCCAGCAGTGAAGTAGCTAGCGGGGGGGCACCCCAAGAGACCCAGTACTTC
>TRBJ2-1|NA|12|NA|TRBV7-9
CSSSIQGNEQFF
TGTTCCAGCAGCATTCAGGGAAATGAGCAGTTCTTC
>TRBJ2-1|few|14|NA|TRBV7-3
CASSLNQGSNEQFF
TGTGCCAGCAGCTTAAACCAGGGGAGCAATGAGCAGTTCTTC
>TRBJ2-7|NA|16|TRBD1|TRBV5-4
CASYKLLGQGTYEQYF
TGTGCCAGCTACAAATTACTTGGACAGGGGACCTACGAGCAGTACTTC
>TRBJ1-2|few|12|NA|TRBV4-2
CASSQDRYGYTF
TGTGCCAGCAGCCAAGACAGGTATGGCTACACCTTC
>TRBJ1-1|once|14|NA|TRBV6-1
CASSSMTGSTEAFF
TGTGCCAGCAGTTCCATGACGGGGAGTACTGAAGCTTTCTTT
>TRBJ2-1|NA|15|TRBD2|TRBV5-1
CASSWFAGAYNEQFF
TGCGCCAGCAGCTGGTTTGCGGGGGCCTACAATGAGCAGTTCTTC
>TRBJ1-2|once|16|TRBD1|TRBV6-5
CASSYSTSRGRHGYTF
TGTGCCAGCAGTTACTCGACTAGCAGGGGGCGTCATGGCTACACCTTC
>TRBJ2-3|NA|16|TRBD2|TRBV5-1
CASSLRGREPTDTQYF
TGCGCCAGCAGCTTGCGGGGGAGGGAACCTACAGATACGCAGTATTTT
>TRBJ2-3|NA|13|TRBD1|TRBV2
CASSRDRSDTQYF
TGTGCCAGCAGTCGGGACAGGTCAGATACGCAGTATTTT
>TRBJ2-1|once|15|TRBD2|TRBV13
CASSLGRLAGVEQFF
TGTGCCAGCAGCTTAGGTCGACTAGCGGGAGTTGAGCAGTTCTTC
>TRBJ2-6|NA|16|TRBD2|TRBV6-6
CASSNWGGSGANVLTF
TGTGCCAGCAGTAATTGGGGGGGCTCTGGGGCCAACGTCCTGACTTTC